This section outlines one TCR beta chain sequence together with its context. Generated by immunoSEQ multiplex PCR, the TCRdb table keeps only in-frame clones and is missing some. The sample contains fewer than 200,000 clones, approximately 83% of which appear only once. The source of the sample is a study of blood T cell repertoires in COVID-19. Looking at the study overall: COVID-19 samples from acute and convalescent phases originated in the United States, Italy and Spain. From T cells, B-cell-depleted T cells, or PBMCs came the material, which was cDNA or gDNA.

The germline V gene encodes CDR1 SNHLY and CDR2 FYNNEI. Unmatched junction bases numbered 9, after V lost 6 bases and J lost 4 bases. There are 15 residues in the CDR3. Source material: peripheral blood. This receptor was identified in a human donor in a cohort sampled during active COVID-19. The rearrangement links TRBV2 to TRBJ1-5, with 7 nucleotides matching TRBD1. The CDR3 DNA reads TGTGCCAGCAGGCCCGACAGGGCCTCTAATCAGCCCCAGCATTTT. Residues: CASRPDRASNQPQHF.